The 8 T cell receptor beta chains presented below share a single source sample, sequenced in a study of OX40 agonist ivuxolimab in advanced cancers. The table came from immunoSEQ multiplex PCR; TCRdb's copy has only in-frame clones and leaves some out. This sample carries some 140,000 clones, less than 95% of them seen once, and the ten largest clones take approximately 0.99%. The specimen comprised CD4+ or CD8+ T cells sorted from blood, sampled in a trial of the OX40 agonist ivuxolimab. The receptors were sampled from an adult with an advanced solid tumor such as melanoma, head and neck, liver or kidney cancer.

The chain is built from TRBV28 and TRBJ1-1, with D maybe TRBD1 (5 bases). Deletions cut 5 bases from V and 1 base from J, with 11 bases between. The CDR3 has 14 residues. Germline CDR1 MDHEN, CDR2 SYDVKM. The CDR3 reads CASSPGTTNTEAFF. CDR3 coding DNA: TGTGCCAGCAGTCCCGGGACTACGAACACTGAAGCTTTCTTT.

This chain uses TRBV5-4 with TRBJ1-4; the D is unclear. CDR1 SGHNT and CDR2 YYREEE come from the germline V gene (reference sequence). Trimming removed 0 bases at V and 4 bases at J, with 7 bases between. CDR3 length: 14 amino acids. CDR3 sequence (DNA): TGTGCCAGCAGCTTGGGAGGGTTTAATGAAAAACTGTTTTTT. Translating it yields CASSLGGFNEKLFF.

V gene TRBV7-3 combines with J gene TRBJ2-3; TRBD2 aligns across 10 bases. The V segment lost 2 bases and the J segment 2 bases; nucleotides outside the gene matches: 7. The CDR3 consists of 17 residues. Germline CDR1 SGHTA, CDR2 FQGTGA. Here the CDR3 reads CASSLQGAGGFTDTQYF. Written as DNA, the CDR3 is TGTGCCAGCAGCTTACAAGGAGCGGGAGGGTTCACAGATACGCAGTATTTT.

This rearrangement joins TRBV19 to TRBJ1-2; D is unresolved. Trimming stripped 0 bases from V and 0 bases from J, with 8 bases between. Germline V gene data show CDR1 as LNHDA and CDR2 as SQIVND (reference sequence). The CDR3 has 15 amino acids. DNA of the CDR3: TGTGCCAGTAGTATAGATCAGAGAGCTAACTATGGCTACACCTTC. This gives the protein CASSIDQRANYGYTF.

This chain joins TRBV5-6 and TRBJ2-6; the D is unclear. CDR3 length: 14 residues. Germline CDR1 reads SGHDT; CDR2 reads YYEEEE. With 4 bases removed from V and 4 bases from J, the gap between germline ends came to 9 bases. The CDR3 region is CASSPLSGANVLTF. The CDR3 DNA reads TGTGCCAGCAGCCCTTTATCCGGGGCCAACGTCCTGACTTTC.

The rearrangement links TRBV4-2 to TRBJ2-1; 8 bases match TRBD2. Germline-derived CDR1 and CDR2 are LGHNA and YNFKEQ. The CDR3 is 15 residues long. V dropped 0 bases and J dropped 3; count of bases not matched to a gene: 1. In DNA form, the CDR3 reads TGTGCCAGCAGCCAAGAGCGGGAGGTCTACAATGAGCAGTTCTTC. Translating gives CASSQEREVYNEQFF.

As to this clone: This same CDR3 is encoded by further DNA sequences in the sample. The chain is built from TRBV7-8 and TRBJ2-4; TRBD2 matches 13 bases. This CDR3 region has 18 residues. Germline values: CDR1 SGHVS, CDR2 FQNEAQ. Trimming at V came to 4 bases and at J to 1 base, leaving 7 bases not matched to a gene. CDR3: CASSSPLAGGLAKNIQYF. In nucleotides, the CDR3 is TGTGCCAGCAGCTCTCCACTAGCGGGAGGGCTGGCCAAAAACATTCAGTACTTC.

The V and J genes are TRBV5-4 and TRBJ1-1; perhaps TRBD1 as D (5 bases). The CDR3 has 13 residues. V was clipped by 6 bases and J by 1 base, with 10 bases between them. Germline V CDR1 and CDR2: SGHNT, YYREEE (reference sequence). The CDR3 nucleotides are TGTGCCAGCAACCGGGACGGGAACACTGAAGCTTTCTTT. Amino acids: CASNRDGNTEAFF.